This T cell receptor (beta chain) was sequenced in a study of T cell responses to AZD1222 COVID-19 vaccine. Study-wide points: Scientists sampled the repertoires only once the peak T cell response had passed. Spike-specific TCR breadth and depth were elevated following two AZD1222 doses. The CD4 TCRs associated with vaccination extended across spike and predominated at 160-218 and 743-854.

Clones were read by immunoSEQ multiplex PCR, and TCRdb kept only the in-frame ones, dropping some. Of just under 100,000 clones in the sample, roughly 84% were seen once. Of note for this clone: The target antigen is unknown.

The TCR originated in an adult in good health. Specimen: peripheral blood, collected on day 0 of AZD1222 vaccination.

DNA of the CDR3: TGTGCCAGCAGTTTATTGGACAGGGAAAATTCACCCCTCCACTTT. As protein: CASSLLDRENSPLHF. The V and J genes are TRBV28 and TRBJ1-6; TRBD1 aligns across 8 bases. Germline lookup yields CDR1 MDHEN and CDR2 SYDVKM. After removal of 1 base from V and 7 bases from J, the junction contained 3 bases not matched to a gene. The CDR3 is 15 amino acids.